Below are 31 T cell receptor beta chains sequenced from a single sample in a study of high-grade serous ovarian cancer treatment subgroups. Profiled with immunoSEQ multiplex PCR; TCRdb holds only in-frame clones, not every one. The data show nearly 15,000 clones, with roughly nine tenths seen just once and around 6.4% held by the top ten. Tumor samples were taken before definitive surgery or chemotherapy. The material sequenced was tumor tissue. These receptor sequences come from a human donor with high-grade serous ovarian cancer.

The genes are TRBV5-1 and TRBJ2-7; tentatively, D is TRBD1 or TRBD2 (5 bases each). CDR1 and CDR2 (germline): SGHRS, YFSETQ. V dropped 0 bases and J dropped 5 bases, with 15 bases sitting between them. The CDR3 runs to 15 residues. CDR3 in DNA: TGCGCCAGCAGCTTGGGGGGGACCACCGGCAACGAGCAGTACTTC. Translation gives CASSLGGTTGNEQYF.

CDR3: CASSFGTSGGVGELFF. The CDR3 coding sequence is TGTGCCAGCAGCTTCGGGACTAGCGGGGGGGTCGGGGAGCTGTTTTTT. The rearrangement joins TRBV7-3 to TRBJ2-2; TRBD2 aligns across 16 bases. CDR1 is SGHTA, CDR2 FQGTGA, per germline. This CDR3 spans 16 amino acids. Germline trimming cut 3 bases from V and 7 bases from J; bases unmatched to any gene: 2.

Only one count was recorded for this clone. The chain has TRBV6-1 and TRBJ1-3; D gene unclear. CDR1 MNHNS and CDR2 SASEGT come from the germline V gene. The CDR3 extends over 15 amino acids. The V end lost 5 bases, the J end lost 2 bases, and 13 bases lay between the germline ends. CDR3 nucleotide sequence: TGTGCCAGCAGTATTAGTGTGGGTACTGGAAACACCATATATTTT. It yields the protein CASSISVGTGNTIYF.

The CDR3 loop is CASSLYTDTASTDTQYF. CDR3 DNA sequence: TGTGCCAGCAGCTTGTATACAGATACAGCTAGCACAGATACGCAGTATTTT. V and J are TRBV11-3 and TRBJ2-3; D is unclear. V lost 3 bases and J lost 0, with 16 bases in between. CDR1 and CDR2 from the germline V gene are SGHNT and YENEEA. The CDR3 extends over 17 amino acids.

This clone appeared once. The gene calls are TRBV30 and TRBJ2-3, with TRBD2 matching 7 bases. CDR1 is GTSNPN and CDR2 is SVGIG in the germline V gene (reference sequence). The CDR3 contains 12 residues. The junction had 3 bases not matched to a gene; V was cut back by 3 bases and J by 6 bases. DNA of the CDR3: TGTGCCTGGAGCCCCGGGGGGGATACGCAGTATTTT. Its translation: CAWSPGGDTQYF.

The chain employs TRBV11-2 and TRBJ2-7, with 7 bases lining up with TRBD1. The CDR3 spans 14 residues. Germline V lookup: CDR1 SGHAT, CDR2 FQNNGV. The V segment lost 5 bases and the J segment 2 bases; nucleotides outside the gene matches: 6. The CDR3 bases are TGTGCCAGCAGCCCACCCGGGACAGCCTACGAGCAGTACTTC. Translated, it gives CASSPPGTAYEQYF.

The genes are TRBV5-1 and TRBJ2-3; 13 nucleotides match TRBD2. Germline CDR1 and CDR2: SGHRS and YFSETQ. With V trimmed by 4 bases and J by 5 bases, 7 bases remained unmatched. This CDR3 is built from 16 residues. The CDR3 coding sequence is TGCGCCAGCAGCCCCACTAGCGGGGGGGCCATAGATACGCAGTATTTT. Encoded protein: CASSPTSGGAIDTQYF. The full variable domain, completed using reference TRBV5-1 and TRBJ2-3, is KAGVTQTPRYLIKTRGQQVTLSCSPISGHRSVSWYQQTPGQGLQFLFEYFSETQRNKGNFPGRFSGRQFSNSRSEMNVSTLELGDSALYLCASSPTSGGAIDTQYFGPGTRLTVL.

This chain joins TRBV9 and TRBJ1-5; D may be TRBD1 (5 bases). In germline, CDR1 is SGDLS, CDR2 YYNGEE. This CDR3 has 13 amino acids. The germline V and J ends were trimmed by 3 bases and 6 bases, with 10 bases remaining between them. The CDR3 sequence is CASSAGGGQPQHF. DNA for the CDR3: TGTGCCAGCAGCGCTGGGGGGGGTCAGCCCCAGCATTTT.

CDR3 loop: CSVEGSGRPPGELFF. As DNA, the CDR3 is TGCAGCGTTGAAGGTTCCGGGAGACCCCCCGGGGAGCTGTTTTTT. V is TRBV29-1 and J is TRBJ2-2; the D gene is possibly TRBD2 (6 bases). The CDR3 covers 15 residues. Germline loops: CDR1 SQVTM, CDR2 ANQGSEA. V was trimmed by 1 base and J by 6 bases, leaving 15 bases between them.

The rearrangement uses TRBV30 and TRBJ1-4; TRBD1 might be the D (6 bases). V lost 3 bases and J lost 7, with 15 bases in between. Germline CDR1 and CDR2: GTSNPN and SVGIG (reference sequence). The CDR3 contains 14 residues. CDR3 bases: TGTGCCTGGAGCCGGGGGGGGGCGCCTGAAAAACTGTTTTTT. The encoded protein is CAWSRGGAPEKLFF.

The chain recombines TRBV7-8 with TRBJ1-1, with 8 bases matching TRBD1. The CDR3 length is 15 residues. Germline trimming cut 5 bases from V and 3 bases from J; bases unmatched to any gene: 8. Germline V lookup: CDR1 SGHVS, CDR2 FQNEAQ. CDR3 protein: CASSPRTGFDTEAFF. DNA of the CDR3: TGTGCCAGCAGCCCGAGGACAGGGTTTGACACTGAAGCTTTCTTT.

This rearrangement joins TRBV28 to TRBJ2-2; 7 nucleotides align to TRBD1. Germline CDR1 and CDR2: MDHEN and SYDVKM. This CDR3 is built from 14 residues. Germline trimming cut 6 bases from V and 6 bases from J; bases unmatched to any gene: 7. CDR3 DNA sequence: TGTGCCAGCAGGGCACAGGGGATCGCCGGGGAGCTGTTTTTT. Encoded protein: CASRAQGIAGELFF.

This clone was seen a handful of times. The chain is built from TRBV27 and TRBJ2-2; tentative D call: TRBD1 (6 bases). This CDR3 contains 14 residues. V lost 2 bases, J lost 4 bases, and 8 bases lay in between. The germline V gene has CDR1 MNHEY and CDR2 SMNVEV (reference sequence). The CDR3 sequence is CASSLLGGTGELFF. The CDR3 DNA reads TGTGCCAGCAGTTTACTAGGGGGCACCGGGGAGCTGTTTTTT.

This chain uses TRBV6-5 with TRBJ2-7, with 8 nucleotides matching TRBD1. CDR1 MNHEY and CDR2 SVGAGI come from the germline V gene. The CDR3 is made up of 13 amino acids. V shed 8 bases, J shed 2 bases, and the junction held 5 bases outside the gene matches. The CDR3 bases are TGTGCCAGCCGATACAGGGGGGCCTACGAGCAGTACTTC. Translating gives CASRYRGAYEQYF.

The rearrangement links TRBV18 to TRBJ1-1, with D uncertain. V was clipped by 3 bases and J by 1 base, with 9 bases between them. CDR3 size: 14 residues. From germline, CDR1 is KGHSH and CDR2 LQKENI. CDR3 DNA sequence: TGTGCCAGCTCACCGGGCACCACGAACACTGAAGCTTTCTTT. Translating it yields CASSPGTTNTEAFF.

V and J are TRBV28 and TRBJ2-3, with 14 bases identical to TRBD2. Per the germline V gene, CDR1 is MDHEN and CDR2 is SYDVKM. There are 18 residues in the CDR3. Germline trimming cut 5 bases from V and 2 bases from J; bases unmatched to any gene: 9. The CDR3 DNA sequence: TGTGCCAGCAGTCCCCTCGGGACTAGCGGGAGTTACACAGATACGCAGTATTTT. The encoded protein is CASSPLGTSGSYTDTQYF.

V and J are TRBV11-3 and TRBJ2-2, with D perhaps matching TRBD2 (6 bases). Germline V lookup: CDR1 SGHNT, CDR2 YENEEA. There are 17 residues in the CDR3. Trimming shortened V by 0 bases and J by 1 base, and 12 bases separated the two germline ends. CDR3 in DNA: TGTGCCAGCAGCTTAGATCTGGGGCGGGGGAACACCGGGGAGCTGTTTTTT. Amino acids: CASSLDLGRGNTGELFF.

This rearrangement joins TRBV10-2 to TRBJ2-7; TRBD1 might be the D (5 bases). Trimming stripped 6 bases from V and 0 bases from J, with 12 bases between. The CDR3 runs to 14 residues. The V gene's germline CDR1 is WSHSY and CDR2 SAAADI. This chain's CDR3 is CASSRAPNSYEQYF. For the CDR3, the DNA is TGCGCCAGCAGCAGGGCTCCCAACTCCTACGAGCAGTACTTC.

V and J are TRBV10-3 and TRBJ2-3, with 7 bases lining up with TRBD1. The CDR3 totals 14 residues. Germline assignment: CDR1 ENHRY and CDR2 SYGVKD. V gave up 6 bases and J gave up 2 bases; unmatched junction bases: 5. CDR3 in amino acids: CAIRPGQSTDTQYF. The CDR3 DNA follows: TGTGCCATCAGGCCGGGACAGTCCACAGATACGCAGTATTTT.

This clone was recorded only once. The V call is TRBV5-1, the J call TRBJ2-2; 11 bases line up with TRBD2. The germline gives CDR1 SGHRS, CDR2 YFSETQ. The CDR3 contains 16 residues. Trimming cost V 4 bases and J 8 bases; bases outside gene matches: 10. CDR3 sequence (DNA): TGCGCCAGCAGCATAACTAGCGGGGGAGATCGGGGGGAGCTGTTTTTT. Its protein is CASSITSGGDRGELFF.

This clone showed up just once. The V call is TRBV7-2, the J call TRBJ1-3; D remains ambiguous. CDR1 SGHTA and CDR2 FQGNSA come from the germline V gene. This CDR3 contains 14 residues. Trimming took off 5 bases at V and 8 bases at J, with 16 bases between the two ends. As DNA, the CDR3 is TGTGCCAGCAGCGAAGGGCCCGTGAGCTACACCATATATTTT. Its translation: CASSEGPVSYTIYF.

The rearrangement joins TRBV2 to TRBJ2-2, with D possibly TRBD1 on 6 matching bases. V was shortened by 6 bases and J by 6 bases, with 11 bases between the two germline ends. CDR1 is SNHLY, CDR2 FYNNEI, per germline. The CDR3 length is 13 residues. The CDR3 here is CASRQGIAGELFF. For the CDR3, the DNA is TGTGCCAGCAGACAGGGTATAGCCGGGGAGCTGTTTTTT.

V usage is TRBV28 and J usage is TRBJ2-1, with 13 bases aligning to TRBD2. The germline V gene encodes CDR1 MDHEN and CDR2 SYDVKM. There are 15 residues in the CDR3. J was trimmed by 7 bases and V by 3 bases; bases with no gene match: 3. CDR3 in DNA: TGTGCCAGCAGTTTTGGACTAGCGGGGGTTAATGAGCAGTTCTTC. Translating it yields CASSFGLAGVNEQFF.

V gene TRBV6-4 combines with J gene TRBJ1-5; D is uncertain. There are 10 residues in the CDR3. V lost 4 bases, J lost 7 bases, and 2 bases lay in between. CDR1 MRHNA and CDR2 SNTAGT come from the germline V gene. The CDR3 spells CASSGQPQHF. The CDR3 nucleotides are TGTGCCAGCAGTGGACAGCCCCAGCATTTT.

V is TRBV27 and J is TRBJ2-6; no reliable D call. The CDR3 loop spans 16 amino acids. Germline CDR1 reads MNHEY; CDR2 reads SMNVEV (reference sequence). Deletions cut 4 bases from V and 0 bases from J, with 10 bases between. The CDR3 reads CASSSLTGSGANVLTF. The CDR3 bases are TGTGCCAGCAGTTCTCTGACGGGCTCTGGGGCCAACGTCCTGACTTTC. The variable domain in full, with the rest retrieved from reference TRBV27 and TRBJ2-6, is EAQVTQNPRYLITVTGKKLTVTCSQNMNHEYMSWYRQDPGLGLRQIYYSMNVEVTDKGDVPEGYKVSRKEKRNFPLILESPSPNQTSLYFCASSSLTGSGANVLTFGAGSRLTVL.

The gene calls are TRBV5-1 and TRBJ2-5; D is possibly TRBD1 or TRBD2 (6 bases each). Per germline, CDR1 SGHRS and CDR2 YFSETQ. The V end was cut by 1 base, the J end by 4 bases, with 14 bases between. CDR3 length: 15 residues. The CDR3 nucleotides read TGCGCCAGCAGCTTGTTGACAGGAGGGGGAGAGACCCAGTACTTC. It specifies CASSLLTGGGETQYF.

The chain uses TRBV13 and TRBJ2-7; possibly TRBD1 for D (6 bases). The CDR3 sequence is 14 residues long. Germline assignment: CDR1 PRHDT and CDR2 FYEKMQ (reference sequence). V lost 1 base, J lost 0 bases, and 7 bases lay in between. The CDR3 DNA is TGTGCCAGCAGCTTAGAAGGGGGCTCCTACGAGCAGTACTTC. Amino acids: CASSLEGGSYEQYF. The variable domain in full, with the rest retrieved from reference TRBV13 and TRBJ2-7, is AAGVIQSPRHLIKEKRETATLKCYPIPRHDTVYWYQQGPGQDPQFLISFYEKMQSDKGSIPDRFSAQQFSDYHSELNMSSLELGDSALYFCASSLEGGSYEQYFGPGTRLTVT.

This chain uses TRBV10-3 with TRBJ2-2, with D possibly matching TRBD1 (6 bases). V was clipped by 3 bases and J by 3 bases, with 14 bases between them. CDR1 is ENHRY and CDR2 is SYGVKD in the germline V gene. CDR3 size: 16 residues. CDR3 region: CAISELQGKDTGELFF. The CDR3 nucleotides read TGTGCCATCAGTGAACTACAGGGCAAGGACACCGGGGAGCTGTTTTTT.

The V call is TRBV7-2, the J call TRBJ1-2; tentatively, D is TRBD1 (5 bases). The CDR3 is made up of 14 amino acids. V was pared by 1 base and J by 8 bases, with 14 bases between. Germline CDR1 is SGHTA and CDR2 is FQGNSA. The CDR3 reads CASSLDKGSGGYTF. CDR3 nucleotide sequence: TGTGCCAGCAGCTTAGATAAGGGGTCAGGGGGCTACACCTTC.

This chain uses TRBV7-3 with TRBJ1-2; D call uncertain. The CDR3 totals 13 residues. The V and J ends lost 5 bases and 2 bases respectively, with 9 bases between them. CDR1 SGHTA and CDR2 FQGTGA come from the germline V gene. This chain's CDR3 is CASSASNNYGYTF. For the CDR3, the DNA is TGTGCCAGCAGCGCCTCCAACAACTATGGCTACACCTTC.

CDR3 loop: CASSQARDHSGNTIYF. In DNA, the CDR3 is TGCGCCAGCAGCCAAGCAAGGGACCACTCTGGAAACACCATATATTTT. The rearrangement uses TRBV4-3 and TRBJ1-3; possible D gene TRBD1, 5 bases. V gave up 1 base and J gave up 0 bases, with 10 bases separating them. Per germline, CDR1 LGHNA and CDR2 YSLEER. The CDR3 spans 16 residues.